Presented here are 22 T cell receptor beta chains from one specimen sequenced in a study of blood T cell repertoires in COVID-19. Method: immunoSEQ multiplex PCR; TCRdb's copy keeps in-frame clones and lacks some. Among 200,000 to 250,000 clones listed, 70% to 90% were seen once. The sample consisted of peripheral blood. The receptors shown here come from a middle-aged man with COVID-19, enrolled during active disease.

The chain has TRBV6-5 and TRBJ1-4, with 8 positions matching TRBD1. The germline V gene has CDR1 MNHEY and CDR2 SVGAGI. V shed 5 bases and J 8 bases; nucleotides not matched to a gene: 7. The CDR3 spans 14 residues. CDR3 sequence (DNA): TGTGCCAGCAGTAAAACAGGGGGAAGAGAAAAACTGTTTTTT. This translates into CASSKTGGREKLFF.

Remarks on this clone: Other DNA sequences of this sample code for an identical CDR3. The chain joins TRBV19 to TRBJ1-1; 7 positions agree with TRBD1. This CDR3 is 15 amino acids long. After removal of 1 base from V and 4 bases from J, the junction contained 6 bases not matched to a gene. Germline CDR1 reads LNHDA; CDR2 reads SQIVND (reference sequence). The CDR3: CASSIGRQGGTEAFF. CDR3 sequence (DNA): TGTGCCAGTAGTATAGGCAGACAGGGAGGCACTGAAGCTTTCTTT.

The chain is built from TRBV24-1 and TRBJ2-5; D may be TRBD1 (6 bases). CDR1 is KGHDR and CDR2 is SFDVKD in the germline V gene. Trimming pared 2 bases from V and 5 bases from J, leaving 8 bases between. This CDR3 spans 13 amino acids. The CDR3 nucleotides are TGTGCCACCAGTGATTACAGGGACGAGACCCAGTACTTC. This sequence encodes CATSDYRDETQYF.

This chain links TRBV20-1 with TRBJ2-3; D may be TRBD1 (6 bases). This CDR3 region has 14 residues. Trimming pared 3 bases from V and 0 bases from J, leaving 10 bases between. Germline CDR1 and CDR2: DFQATT and SNEGSKA (reference sequence). The CDR3 sequence: CSASRGISTDTQYF. The CDR3 bases are TGCAGTGCTAGTAGGGGGATTAGCACAGATACGCAGTATTTT.

The chain employs TRBV15 and TRBJ1-2; possibly TRBD1 for D (6 bases). CDR3 size: 20 residues. Trimming cost V 0 bases and J 2 bases, with 25 bases left between them. Germline V CDR1 and CDR2: LNHNV, YYDKDF (reference sequence). This CDR3 is CATSRDATGGPSPFNYGYTF. The DNA of the CDR3 is TGTGCCACCAGCAGAGACGCCACCGGGGGGCCAAGCCCATTCAACTATGGCTACACCTTC.

The chain is built from TRBV7-8 and TRBJ1-4; 7 bases match TRBD1. Unmatched junction bases numbered 12, after V lost 5 bases and J lost 3 bases. CDR1 is SGHVS and CDR2 is FQNEAQ in the germline V gene. The CDR3 length is 17 residues. The CDR3 loop reads CASSTRQGGAPNEKLFF. In nucleotides, the CDR3 is TGTGCCAGCAGCACACGACAGGGTGGGGCTCCTAATGAAAAACTGTTTTTT.

This chain connects TRBV10-3 to TRBJ1-1, with TRBD1 identical over 9 bases. V dropped 6 bases and J dropped 7; count of bases not matched to a gene: 6. Germline values: CDR1 ENHRY, CDR2 SYGVKD. This CDR3 has 13 amino acids. CDR3 DNA: TGTGCCATCAGCGGCAAGGACAGGGGTGAAGCTTTCTTT. Translation: CAISGKDRGEAFF.

The chain carries TRBV2 and TRBJ1-5, with D unclear. Between the trimmed V and J ends, which lost 3 bases and 3 bases, there was a span of 12 bases. Germline CDR1 reads SNHLY; CDR2 reads FYNNEI. The CDR3 consists of 15 residues. CDR3 loop: CASSESLSYNQPQHF. The CDR3 DNA reads TGTGCCAGCAGTGAGTCCCTCTCCTACAATCAGCCCCAGCATTTT.

The chain combines TRBV6-6 with TRBJ1-2; D is perhaps TRBD1 (5 bases). CDR3 length: 16 amino acids. CDR1 and CDR2 from the germline V gene are MNHNY and SVGAGI (reference sequence). V gave up 0 bases and J gave up 4 bases, with 15 bases separating them. CDR3 coding DNA: TGTGCCAGCAGTTACTCGACCCAGGGTACATCCTATGGCTACACCTTC. The encoded protein is CASSYSTQGTSYGYTF.

The genes are TRBV12-3 or TRBV12-4 and TRBJ2-2, with D tentatively TRBD2 (5 bases). Between the trimmed V and J ends, which lost 3 bases and 5 bases, there was a span of 7 bases. CDR3 length: 13 residues. For the CDR3, the DNA is TGTGCCAGCAGTTTGAGGGTGACCGGGGAGCTGTTTTTT. Amino acid sequence: CASSLRVTGELFF.

CDR3 residues: CASSLASQRGQPQHF. CDR3 in DNA: TGTGCCAGCAGCTTAGCTTCTCAACGGGGTCAGCCCCAGCATTTT. J is TRBJ1-5 and V is TRBV5-8; D is unresolved. The germline V gene encodes CDR1 SGHTS and CDR2 YDEGEE. The CDR3 totals 15 residues. V dropped 2 bases and J dropped 6 bases, with 15 bases sitting between them.

The gene calls are TRBV2 and TRBJ2-7; no reliable D call. This CDR3 spans 11 amino acids. Looked up from germline, CDR1 is SNHLY and CDR2 is FYNNEI. The V and J ends lost 9 bases and 0 bases respectively, with 6 bases between them. Here the CDR3 reads CASSRSYEQYF. The CDR3 DNA reads as TGTGCCAGTTCTCGCTCCTACGAGCAGTACTTC.

This chain links TRBV5-1 with TRBJ2-1; a possible D gene is TRBD1 (6 bases). The CDR3 has 15 amino acids. Trimming took 3 bases from V and 3 from J, leaving 13 bases between them. Germline V lookup: CDR1 SGHRS, CDR2 YFSETQ. The CDR3 sequence is CASSSDRGDYNEQFF. CDR3 nucleotide sequence: TGCGCCAGCAGCTCGGACAGAGGAGACTACAATGAGCAGTTCTTC. Complete variable domain (other parts from reference TRBV5-1 and TRBJ2-1): KAGVTQTPRYLIKTRGQQVTLSCSPISGHRSVSWYQQTPGQGLQFLFEYFSETQRNKGNFPGRFSGRQFSNSRSEMNVSTLELGDSALYLCASSSDRGDYNEQFFGPGTRLTVL.

This chain links TRBV5-8 with TRBJ1-5, with TRBD1 matching 11 bases. The CDR3 covers 18 residues. J lost 0 bases, V lost 5 bases, and 10 bases had no gene match. Germline V gives CDR1 SGHTS, CDR2 YDEGEE. CDR3 bases: TGTGCCAGCAGTCGGGGGACAGGGGGTTTGCGTAGCAATCAGCCCCAGCATTTT. Encoded protein: CASSRGTGGLRSNQPQHF.

V is TRBV12-3 or TRBV12-4 and J is TRBJ2-7; 8 bases are shared with TRBD2. The assigned J gene may be wrong: the sequence end matches TRBJ2-1 better. This CDR3 is built from 13 residues. CDR3 sequence: CASSNRLANEQFF. CDR3 DNA sequence: TGTGCCAGCAGTAACCGACTAGCGAATGAGCAGTTCTTC.

This clone was seen once. This chain joins TRBV6-5 and TRBJ1-2; TRBD1 agrees at 7 bases. The CDR3 is made up of 14 amino acids. The germline gives CDR1 MNHEY, CDR2 SVGAGI. Trimming at V came to 8 bases and at J to 4 bases, leaving 10 bases not matched to a gene. The CDR3 nucleotides read TGTGCCAGCCAACTTGGGCCAGGGGGCTATGGCTACACCTTC. Amino acid sequence: CASQLGPGGYGYTF.

The V and J genes are TRBV7-6 and TRBJ2-3; TRBD2 is a possible D gene (6 bases). The V end was cut by 7 bases, the J end by 6 bases, with 14 bases between. The V gene's germline CDR1 is SGHVS and CDR2 FNYEAQ. This CDR3 spans 13 amino acids. The CDR3 nucleotides read TGTGCCAGCACCCCTTCACGGGGGGATACGCAGTATTTT. Translating it yields CASTPSRGDTQYF. The variable domain in full, with the rest retrieved from reference TRBV7-6 and TRBJ2-3, is GAGVSQSPRYKVTKRGQDVALRCDPISGHVSLYWYRQALGQGPEFLTYFNYEAQQDKSGLPNDRFSAERPEGSISTLTIQRTEQRDSAMYRCASTPSRGDTQYFGPGTRLTVL.

V gene TRBV7-8 combines with J gene TRBJ2-7, with D unresolved. CDR3 length: 12 amino acids. Germline V gene data show CDR1 as SGHVS and CDR2 as FQNEAQ. The V end lost 5 bases, the J end lost 4 bases, and 9 bases lay between the germline ends. The CDR3 sequence: CASSRDQYEQYF. The CDR3 coding sequence is TGTGCCAGCAGCCGAGACCAGTACGAGCAGTACTTC.

The rearrangement joins TRBV9 to TRBJ1-4, with TRBD1 matching over 9 bases. V lost 4 bases and J lost 7; bases outside the gene matches: 8. CDR1 is SGDLS, CDR2 YYNGEE, per germline. The CDR3 is 15 residues long. CDR3 coding DNA: TGTGCCAGCAGCCCAACAGGGGGCGGCGGTGAAAAACTGTTTTTT. This encodes CASSPTGGGGEKLFF.

This rearrangement joins TRBV5-4 to TRBJ2-2; D perhaps matches TRBD1 (5 bases). CDR1 is SGHNT, CDR2 YYREEE, per germline (reference sequence). The CDR3 consists of 19 residues. The germline V and J ends were trimmed by 0 bases and 4 bases, with 22 bases remaining between them. The CDR3 DNA is TGTGCCAGCAGCTTGGGCCCCAGAAGTCAGGGTATTGGCACCGGGGAGCTGTTTTTT. As protein: CASSLGPRSQGIGTGELFF.

V and J are TRBV7-9 and TRBJ2-7, with D possibly TRBD2 on 5 matching bases. Germline V gene lookup returns CDR1 SEHNR and CDR2 FQNEAQ (reference sequence). The CDR3 runs 12 residues. The germline V and J ends were trimmed by 5 bases and 6 bases, with 11 bases remaining between them. The CDR3 spells CASSGLLGEQYF. The CDR3 region has the DNA TGTGCCAGCAGCGGACTCCTCGGCGAGCAGTACTTC.

This clone was observed once. The chain recombines TRBV27 with TRBJ2-7, with TRBD1 identical over 10 bases. Trimming at V came to 5 bases and at J to 2 bases, leaving 6 bases not matched to a gene. Germline values: CDR1 MNHEY, CDR2 SMNVEV (reference sequence). The CDR3 has 15 residues. CDR3: CASSPGTGVTYEQYF. CDR3 DNA sequence: TGTGCCAGCAGTCCGGGGACAGGGGTCACCTACGAGCAGTACTTC.